This is a list of T cell receptor beta chains from one sample in a study of OX40 agonist ivuxolimab in advanced cancers. Data came from immunoSEQ multiplex PCR; TCRdb stores just in-frame clones and leaves some out. Altogether approximately 13,000 clones are present, about 78% being singletons, with the ten largest covering 16%. This specimen was CD4+ or CD8+ T cells sorted from blood, taken in a trial of the OX40 agonist ivuxolimab. The source is an adult with an advanced solid tumor such as melanoma, head and neck, liver or kidney cancer. Both conserved end residues are part of each CDR3. A D gene is named only where the DNA matches it firmly. Clone size is not always given. Where it is, it says once, few, many or a class for expanded clones.

v_gene	d_gene	j_gene	abundance	CDR3nt	CDR3aa
TRBV19	TRBD1	TRBJ1-4	.	TGTGCCAGTAGCGCTTCCAGGGGGCTCCGTGAAAAACTGTTTTTT	CASSASRGLREKLFF
TRBV11-2	.	TRBJ2-5	.	TGTGCCAGCGTGAGTATTGGGTACCAAGAGACCCAGTACTTC	CASVSIGYQETQYF
TRBV14	.	TRBJ2-1	.	TGTGCCAGCAGCCAAGATTTAGGGCGCGGTTTATTCTACAATGAGCAGTTCTTC	CASSQDLGRGLFYNEQFF
TRBV19	.	TRBJ2-7	.	TGTGCCAGTAGTATAGTAGGCATAGCTAGCAACGAGCAGTACTTC	CASSIVGIASNEQYF
TRBV20-1	.	TRBJ1-2	.	TGCAGTGCCGGACGAGACTATGGCTACACCTTC	CSAGRDYGYTF
TRBV28	.	TRBJ1-6	few	TGTGCCAGCACTCCTTGGGGGCACCACAATTCACCCCTCCACTTT	CASTPWGHHNSPLHF
TRBV13	.	TRBJ1-3	.	TGTGCCGCGGCAGGGGTTGGAAACACCATATATTTT	CAAAGVGNTIYF
TRBV5-5	TRBD1	TRBJ2-7	.	TGTGCCAGCAGCTGGGGACAGAGACTGTTGGACGAGCAGTACTTC	CASSWGQRLLDEQYF
TRBV4-2	.	TRBJ2-7	.	TGTGCCAGCAGCCCCTCCCAGGGCGAGCAGTACTTC	CASSPSQGEQYF
TRBV5-4	TRBD1	TRBJ2-5	.	TGTGCCAGCAGCTCGGGGACAGGGGTGGAGACCCAGTACTTC	CASSSGTGVETQYF
TRBV11-3	.	TRBJ2-7	.	TGTGCCAGCAGCTTAGATCAGTACGAGCAGTACTTC	CASSLDQYEQYF
TRBV4-3	TRBD1	TRBJ2-3	.	TGCGCCAGCAGCCAGACGGACAGGGTGGCAGATACGCAGTATTTT	CASSQTDRVADTQYF
TRBV9	.	TRBJ2-1	.	TGTGCCAGCAGCGTAGAGGGGAATTACTACAATGAGCAGTTCTTC	CASSVEGNYYNEQFF
TRBV7-8	.	TRBJ1-1	.	TGTGCCAGCAGCTTAGGAGAACTCAACACTGAAGCTTTCTTT	CASSLGELNTEAFF
TRBV4-3	.	TRBJ1-1	few	TGCGCCAGCAGCCAGTTCGGACAAGAAGCTTTCTTT	CASSQFGQEAFF
TRBV19	.	TRBJ2-2	.	TGTGCCAGTAGTATAGGGTCCACCCACGGGGAGCTGTTTTTT	CASSIGSTHGELFF
TRBV7-2	.	TRBJ2-7	few	TGTGCCAGCAGCTTAACAGGGTACGAGCAGTACTTC	CASSLTGYEQYF
TRBV9	TRBD1	TRBJ1-5	few	TGTGCCAGCAGCCCAGGGGGAGGCAATCAGCCCCAGCATTTT	CASSPGGGNQPQHF
TRBV7-8	.	TRBJ1-2	.	TGTGCCAGCAGCTGGGGGGGAAACGGCTACACCTTC	CASSWGGNGYTF
TRBV2	.	TRBJ2-4	once	TGTGCCAGCAGCCTACGGTCGGTGGGGGTAAGGAACATTCAGTACTTC	CASSLRSVGVRNIQYF
TRBV6-6	TRBD1	TRBJ2-5	.	TGTGCCAGCACCGACAGGGGCAAGGGAGAGACCCAGTACTTC	CASTDRGKGETQYF
TRBV5-6	.	TRBJ1-6	.	TGTGCCAGCAGCTACCTAACGGAGGGGAATAATTCACCCCTCCACTTT	CASSYLTEGNNSPLHF
TRBV27	.	TRBJ2-5	.	TGTGCCAGCAAAATACTGACAGACCAAGAGACCCAGTACTTC	CASKILTDQETQYF
TRBV4-3	.	TRBJ1-2	.	TGCGCCAGCAGCCAACGGAGGACAGTCTCTAACTATGGCTACACCTTC	CASSQRRTVSNYGYTF
TRBV7-2	.	TRBJ2-7	few	TGTGCCAGCAGCTTAAAACCGAGCTCCTACGAGCAGTACTTC	CASSLKPSSYEQYF
TRBV9	.	TRBJ1-1	few	TGTGCCAGCAGCGTCAACCCGGCAGCCAGGAACACTGAAGCTTTCTTT	CASSVNPAARNTEAFF
TRBV12-5	TRBD1	TRBJ1-1	.	TGTGCTAGTGTTCAGGGGGAGGGGAACACTGAAGCTTTCTTT	CASVQGEGNTEAFF
TRBV5-5	.	TRBJ2-7	.	TGTGCCAGCAGCTTCCTAAGTAACGAGCAGTACTTC	CASSFLSNEQYF
TRBV19	.	TRBJ2-7	.	TGTGCCAGTAGTATGAAGCTCTCCTACGAGCAGTACTTC	CASSMKLSYEQYF
TRBV19	.	TRBJ2-7	.	TGTGCCAGTAGTATAGAAGGGGAAGTCTACGAGCAGTACTTC	CASSIEGEVYEQYF
TRBV7-6	TRBD2	TRBJ2-1	.	TGTGCCAGCAGCTTCACTAGCGGGGATTACAATGAGCAGTTCTTC	CASSFTSGDYNEQFF
TRBV25-1	.	TRBJ1-5	.	TGTGCCAGCAGTTCGGACACGAATCAGCCCCAGCATTTT	CASSSDTNQPQHF
TRBV27	TRBD1	TRBJ2-2	.	TGTGCCAGCAGACAGGGGGCCGGCGGGGAGCTGTTTTTT	CASRQGAGGELFF
TRBV19	.	TRBJ2-7	.	TGTGCCAGTAGATCAACTGCCAACGAGCAGTACTTC	CASRSTANEQYF
TRBV2	.	TRBJ1-5	.	TGTGCCAGCAGTGGTACAGGGTCCCCGGGTCAGCCCCAGCATTTT	CASSGTGSPGQPQHF
TRBV9	.	TRBJ2-7	.	TGTGCCAGCAACCCTGATGGGGATTACGAGCAGTACTTC	CASNPDGDYEQYF
TRBV7-9	.	TRBJ2-2	.	TGTGCCAGCAGCCGTACCGGGGAGCTGTTTTTT	CASSRTGELFF
TRBV6-9	.	TRBJ1-6	once	TGTGCCAGCTCCTATTCAGGATTTTCACCCCTCCACTTT	CASSYSGFSPLHF
TRBV27	.	TRBJ1-3	once	TGTGCCAGCAGTTTAGCATTCTCTGGAAACACCATATATTTT	CASSLAFSGNTIYF
TRBV2	TRBD1	TRBJ1-2	.	TGTGCCAGCAGTACAGGGGTTTCCTATGGCTACACCTTC	CASSTGVSYGYTF
TRBV27	.	TRBJ2-4	.	TGTGCCAGCAGTCCCCATAGGGCAGGGGCCAGCATTCAGTACTTC	CASSPHRAGASIQYF
TRBV6-5	.	TRBJ1-3	.	TGTGCCAGCAGTGGGAGTAGGGGTTCTGGAAACACCATATATTTT	CASSGSRGSGNTIYF
TRBV27	.	TRBJ2-7	.	TGTGCCAGCAGTTACTCGTCCGACTCCTACGAGCAGTACTTC	CASSYSSDSYEQYF
TRBV5-1	TRBD1	TRBJ2-3	.	TGCGCCAGCAGCCCTACAGGGGGTATTGATACGCAGTATTTT	CASSPTGGIDTQYF
TRBV6-5	TRBD2	TRBJ2-7	once	TGTGCCAGTACTAGCGGGGGTTGGAACGAGCAGTACTTC	CASTSGGWNEQYF
TRBV27	.	TRBJ2-1	.	TGTGCCAGCCTGGGCGGGGGCGATAATGAGCAGTTCTTC	CASLGGGDNEQFF
TRBV12-5	TRBD1	TRBJ2-4	.	TGTGCTAGTGGTTTGGTACTAACCTCGGGACAGGGGCCCGGCATTCAGTACTTC	CASGLVLTSGQGPGIQYF
TRBV4-3	.	TRBJ2-3	few	TGCGCCAGCCAGCAGGGGGGGAGCACAGATACGCAGTATTTT	CASQQGGSTDTQYF
TRBV27	.	TRBJ1-2	.	TGTGCCAGCAGCCTCGCAGCCACCCTCTATGGCTACACCTTC	CASSLAATLYGYTF
TRBV15	.	TRBJ1-1	.	TGTGCCACCAGCCGGTGGCCGCGCGCTGAAGCTTTCTTT	CATSRWPRAEAFF
TRBV28	.	TRBJ1-2	few	TGTGCCAGCAGTTTGATACCGGCTGATGGCTACACCTTC	CASSLIPADGYTF
TRBV11-2	.	TRBJ2-1	.	TGTGCCAGCAGCTTAACCGGGGGGCCATACAATGAGCAGTTCTTC	CASSLTGGPYNEQFF